This T cell receptor beta chain was found in a study of T cell repertoires in cytomegalovirus infection (dated by TCRdb to between 2018 and 2021). For context, the study as a whole: Alongside well-studied HLA-B-restricted epitopes, the peptide stimulations were aimed at recently identified HLA-C-restricted CMV epitopes, whose presentation resists viral immunomodulation. Because public TCR beta signatures pointed to carriage of CMV infection together with the matching HLA type, the HLA type of each donor mattered for the analysis. The full study reports these points: The ex vivo response was dominated by HLA-C-restricted CMV-specific TCR beta clonotypes, which also provided the single most frequent clonotype in two of eight donors. Cumulative frequency of public TCR beta family members discriminated carriers of CMV infection plus the relevant HLA type in this cohort and an independent roughly 330-donor cohort.

From its cysteine to its phenylalanine, the CDR3 spans 16 amino acids. Only the CDR3 part of the read is kept: 48 bases, read in frame from the first base. The germline V gene yields KGHDR for CDR1 and SFDVKD for CDR2. Compared with germline, V lacks 4 bases and J lacks 4 bases; bases without a gene match: 8. Comments on this clonotype: Its binding antigen is unknown. No base quality information exists; no much larger clone differs at one position.

This sample was sequenced with an Illumina HiSeq 1500. TCRdb handled the public reads itself, with Q25 trimming in fastp and clone calling in MiXCR, and kept productive beta chains. Rows are unified per CDR3 protein, each entry keeping the most common DNA and genes. Here the sample has about a million distinct CDR3 sequences; around a third occur a single time. The leading ten clones occupy over 11% of the sample. The treatment or condition label corresponds to: in vitro stimulation with specific CMV peptide epitopes to enrich CMV-specific T cells. Sequencing was performed on cultured CD8+ T cells from PBMCs, taken from culture after CMV antigen stimulation. This sequence was found in a human donor in good health (CMV status not recorded). Some clones in this sample may be carry-over from other donors' samples. The chain joins TRBV24-1 to TRBJ2-2, with 7 bases aligning to TRBD1. The bases are TGTGCCACCAGTGACCCTTGGGACAGCCCCACCGGGGAGCTGTTTTTT. It translates to CATSDPWDSPTGELFF.